These 17 T cell receptor beta chains originate from one sample sequenced in a study of cytomegalovirus exposure and HLA in healthy donors. Primers included in the PCR were 60 Vbeta and 13 Jbeta primers. TCRdb keeps only in-frame clones here, not all; method: immunoSEQ multiplex PCR. The sample yields 90,000 to 110,000 clones, 10% to 15% seen once. Sequencing was performed on PBMCs. The receptors come from a man between 40 and 49 years old in good health and CMV-seropositive.

This clone was seen only a few times. V usage is TRBV15 and J usage is TRBJ2-1, with 14 bases fitting TRBD2. Trimming at V came to 5 bases and at J to 7 bases, leaving 7 bases not matched to a gene. This CDR3 is 16 amino acids long. Germline V gene data show CDR1 as LNHNV and CDR2 as YYDKDF (reference sequence). The CDR3, as DNA: TGTGCCACCAGCGGAGGAAGACTAGCGGGAGGGAATGAGCAGTTCTTC. Its protein product is CATSGGRLAGGNEQFF.

This clone was counted only a few times. The chain combines TRBV4-1 with TRBJ2-2; D might be TRBD2 (6 bases). This CDR3 has 16 residues. The germline V gene encodes CDR1 MGHRA and CDR2 YSYEKL. V shed 1 base and J shed 7 bases, with 16 bases lying between them. The CDR3 is CASSQGRGPRGGELFF. Written as DNA, the CDR3 is TGCGCCAGCAGCCAAGGGCGTGGGCCGCGGGGCGGGGAGCTGTTTTTT.

This chain uses TRBV10-3 with TRBJ1-1; D unresolved. This CDR3 comprises 16 residues. V was clipped by 0 bases and J by 0 bases, with 11 bases between them. Germline values: CDR1 ENHRY, CDR2 SYGVKD. The CDR3 bases are TGTGCCATCAGTGAGTCGGGCCAGGCCATGAACACTGAAGCTTTCTTT. It is translated as CAISESGQAMNTEAFF.

The genes are TRBV6-4 and TRBJ1-2, with unresolved D. This CDR3 region has 12 residues. The germline gives CDR1 MRHNA, CDR2 SNTAGT. Trimming pared 10 bases from V and 6 bases from J, leaving 15 bases between. The CDR3 DNA reads TGTGCCACCTTGCCAGGATCGGATGGCTACACCTTC. It specifies CATLPGSDGYTF.

Only a few counts were recorded for this clone. This rearrangement joins TRBV13 to TRBJ1-3; D is undetermined. The CDR3 has 15 residues. Trimming stripped 6 bases from V and 1 base from J, with 13 bases between. Germline V gives CDR1 PRHDT, CDR2 FYEKMQ (reference sequence). The CDR3 spells CASSFLSGSGNTIYF. The CDR3 DNA reads TGTGCCAGCAGTTTCCTATCCGGGTCTGGAAACACCATATATTTT.

This clone has a handful of counts. V gene TRBV2 combines with J gene TRBJ2-3; the match to TRBD2 covers 12 bases. The CDR3 spans 18 residues. The trim removed 0 bases at V and 3 bases at J, leaving 7 bases unmatched. CDR1 and CDR2 from the germline V gene are SNHLY and FYNNEI. This chain's CDR3 is CASSEAQYTSGRTDTQYF. CDR3 sequence (DNA): TGTGCCAGCAGTGAAGCCCAATACACTAGCGGGAGGACAGATACGCAGTATTTT.

The chain combines TRBV14 with TRBJ1-4; a weak D match, TRBD1 (6 bases). Trimming removed 3 bases from V and 8 bases from J, with 16 bases in between. Germline CDR1 is SGHDN and CDR2 is FVKESK. The CDR3 runs 15 residues. The CDR3 DNA follows: TGTGCCAGCAGCCAGGGGGCACCTATAGGGGAAAAACTGTTTTTT. This encodes CASSQGAPIGEKLFF.

This clone was seen only a few times. The V gene is TRBV5-1, the J gene TRBJ2-1, with 13 bases identical to TRBD2. Unmatched junction bases numbered 6, after V lost 4 bases and J lost 8 bases. In germline, CDR1 is SGHRS, CDR2 YFSETQ. The CDR3 runs 15 residues. The CDR3: CASSPTSGRAHEQFF. The CDR3 bases are TGCGCCAGCAGCCCAACTAGCGGGAGGGCCCATGAGCAGTTCTTC.

This clone occurred a few times. This sequence joins TRBV27 and TRBJ2-2, with D possibly being TRBD1 (5 bases). CDR3 length: 12 amino acids. Germline V CDR1 and CDR2: MNHEY, SMNVEV (reference sequence). Deletions cut 5 bases from V and 6 bases from J, with 7 bases between. Written as DNA, the CDR3 is TGTGCCAGCAGTAGGGGCTCCGGGGAGCTGTTTTTT. Protein sequence: CASSRGSGELFF.

In its sample, this clone was seen a few times. The V gene is TRBV4-3, the J gene TRBJ2-5; D remains ambiguous. V shed 0 bases and J shed 5 bases, with 22 bases lying between them. CDR1 is LGHNA, CDR2 YSLEER, per germline. The CDR3 length is 18 residues. The CDR3 reads CASSQEDFGSSMRETQYF. The CDR3 nucleotides are TGCGCCAGCAGCCAAGAAGACTTTGGCTCCTCGATGAGGGAGACCCAGTACTTC.

This clone was seen a few times. The chain couples TRBV5-4 to TRBJ2-2; 8 bases align to TRBD1. V lost 4 bases, J lost 4 bases, and 6 bases stayed unmatched. The CDR3 loop spans 15 amino acids. Germline values: CDR1 SGHNT, CDR2 YYREEE (reference sequence). Here the CDR3 reads CASSPRTGRTGELFF. The CDR3 bases are TGTGCCAGCAGCCCGAGGACAGGGCGCACCGGGGAGCTGTTTTTT.

This clone showed up just a few times. It is unclear where the CDR3 begins or ends on the DNA, so no DNA is shown, and the CDR3 is as TCRdb lists it. The same CDR3 can be traced to other DNA sequences in this sample. This chain's CDR3 is CSVRNVAGGAGEQYF. The V call is TRBV29-1, the J call TRBJ2-7; the table's D gene call, TRBD2, was not cross checked with the DNA. CDR1 is SQVTM and CDR2 is ANQGSEA in the germline V gene. The CDR3 adds up to 15 amino acids, both ends counted.

The chain recombines TRBV29-1 with TRBJ2-7; 10 bases match TRBD1. Per the germline V gene, CDR1 is SQVTM and CDR2 is ANQGSEA. V gave up 8 bases and J gave up 3 bases; unmatched junction bases: 4. This CDR3 has 12 residues. In DNA, the CDR3 is TGCAGCACCTGGACAGGGGGCTACGAGCAGTACTTC. Protein product: CSTWTGGYEQYF.

A few counts support this clone. This chain links TRBV18 with TRBJ1-3; TRBD1 matches 12 bases. Losses at the gene ends were 3 bases for V and 0 bases for J; bases not matched to a gene: 3. Per germline, CDR1 KGHSH and CDR2 LQKENI. This CDR3 spans 17 amino acids. The CDR3 DNA follows: TGTGCCAGCTCACCGGGACAGGGGGCGAGCTCTGGAAACACCATATATTTT. This codes for CASSPGQGASSGNTIYF. The variable domain in full, completed from reference TRBV18 and TRBJ1-3, reads NAGVMQNPRHLVRRRGQEARLRCSPMKGHSHVYWYRQLPEEGLKFMVYLQKENIIDESGMPKERFSAEFPKEGPSILRIQQVVRGDSAAYFCASSPGQGASSGNTIYFGEGSWLTVV.

This chain connects TRBV6-1 to TRBJ1-1, with a tentative D call TRBD1 (6 bases). With 7 bases removed from V and 0 bases from J, the gap between germline ends came to 12 bases. Germline V gene lookup returns CDR1 MNHNS and CDR2 SASEGT. CDR3 length: 14 amino acids. The CDR3: CASTGQMMNTEAFF. The CDR3 DNA reads as TGTGCCAGCACTGGACAGATGATGAACACTGAAGCTTTCTTT.

CDR3 sequence: CASSYRRGPTDTQYF. As DNA, the CDR3 is TGTGCCAGCAGTTACCGCAGGGGCCCGACAGATACGCAGTATTTT. The J gene is TRBJ2-3, the V gene TRBV6-5; perhaps TRBD1 as D (6 bases). The CDR3 has 15 residues. CDR1 and CDR2 from the germline V gene are MNHEY and SVGAGI. V was clipped by 2 bases and J by 3 bases, with 12 bases between them.

The chain uses TRBV30 and TRBJ1-5, with TRBD1 identical over 8 bases. The CDR3 length is 13 residues. CDR1 and CDR2 (germline): GTSNPN, SVGIG (reference sequence). V shed 5 bases, J shed 6 bases, and the junction held 6 bases outside the gene matches. CDR3 coding DNA: TGTGCCTGGGCGACAGGGGAAGGTCAGCCCCAGCATTTT. Translated, it gives CAWATGEGQPQHF.